This T cell receptor beta chain emerged from a study of immune evolution from preneoplasia to lung adenocarcinoma (dated by TCRdb to the early 2020s). Broadly, across the study: HLA loss of heterozygosity was found in approximately 7.6% of AIS, around 14% of MIA and 30% to 40% of ADC lesions, and in no AAH lesions. Resected precursor lesions (AAH, AIS, MIA) and invasive adenocarcinomas were compared against paired morphologically normal lung tissue. POLYSOLVER was used to infer class I HLA alleles from exome data, and LOHHLA was used to detect allele-specific HLA loss. According to the study, 100 to 120 samples went through TCR sequencing. The immune data were integrated with whole exome sequencing and methylation data from the same cohort of nodules. The overall cohort comprised about 57 patients with pulmonary nodules who underwent surgical resection. TCR sequencing data came from approximately 51 patients. Sample size was determined by specimen availability and not by a prior power calculation. Immune contexture across lung adenocarcinoma precursors and invasive adenocarcinoma was profiled using immune gene expression, TCR sequencing and multiplex immunofluorescence. Points the paper makes about the study in general: Normal lung had the highest top T cell clone frequencies, and these frequencies appeared to fall progressively from AAH through AIS, MIA and invasive adenocarcinoma. Normal lung showed the highest clonality, whereas later-stage lesions appeared to have higher T cell density and diversity but lower clonality. Because every patient came from Japan and China, how well the results apply to Western populations was uncertain. Findings were based on association rather than direct causation; larger cohorts with long-term follow-up and longitudinal biopsies were deemed needed. Compared with EGFR-mutant or double wild-type lesions, KRAS-mutant nodules had the highest T cell clonality.

The patients had resection in Japan or China between about 2014 and 2018. Two lung cancer pathologists independently confirmed the histologic diagnosis of each case on H&E slides. Macro-dissection after pathologic assessment enriched premalignant or tumor cells for nucleic acid extraction. FFPE tissue was used for DNA isolation with the AllPrep DNA/RNA FFPE Kit. This clone was detected a few times. No cognate antigen has been identified for it. It has no much larger one-base neighbor in the sample; base qualities were not kept. TCR beta CDR3 regions were sequenced from DNA using the immunoSEQ hsTCRbeta Kit. From the authors' description of their analysis: The ImmunoSEQ Analyzer was used to analyse the TCR sequencing data. T cell clonality was defined as 1 minus Pielou's evenness computed on productive rearrangements. T cell diversity was measured with the inverse Simpson index on productive templates. T cell density was defined as TCR beta template counts normalized to usable DNA, with usable DNA estimated by amplification and sequencing of housekeeping genes. Two-sided Kruskal-Wallis tests were used to compare TCR metrics between histologic stages. Held by TCRdb, this immuneACCESS table contains in-frame sequences only and omits some clones. Under half of the omission traces to an unresolved V gene where checked; the cause of the rest is unknown. V, J and clone size derive from that table, while D and trimming were established from the DNA sequence. This sample has 12,000 or so clones in its table, and under 90% of those were observed once. The ten most abundant clones make up about 4% of the sample.

Including cysteine and phenylalanine, the CDR3 has 14 amino acids. The read is trimmed to its CDR3 DNA, 42 bases read in frame from base 1. Compared with germline, V lacks 2 bases and J lacks 8 bases; bases without a gene match: 4. CDR1 is given as SGHDT and CDR2 as YYEEEE, both from the germline V gene. This chain joins TRBV5-6 to TRBJ1-4; 9 central bases correspond to TRBD1. This TCR was recovered from a person between 50 and 69 years old with lung adenocarcinoma. Sample: FFPE tissue from an adenomatous hyperplasia lung lesion. The sample's cell subset or site label, decoded: atypical adenomatous hyperplasia (AAH), lung preneoplasia. The sequenced DNA: TGTGCCAGCAGCTTCCGACAGGGGGGCGAAAAACTGTTTTTT. It translates to CASSFRQGGEKLFF.